The rows below give T cell receptor beta chains drawn from one sample of a study of T-cell memory formation after mild COVID-19. TCRdb re-called the 5' RACE reads with MiXCR, one entry per CDR3 protein. This sample has 400,000 to 500,000 distinct CDR3 sequences, with roughly 20% found just once. The specimen sequenced was PBMCs or a T cell subset sorted from them (not recorded which). These receptors were taken from an adult woman who had mild COVID-19 (a few samples of this study predate the infection). Cell type and time point are not known. CDR3s include the opening cysteine and the closing phenylalanine or tryptophan. The D gene is left open where the match is weak. Some rows have no size entry. The others give once, few or many, or a class for an expanded clone.

V gene: TRBV6-2/TRBV6-3; clone size: NA; D gene: NA; J gene: TRBJ2-2; CDR3 DNA: TGTGCCAGCACCGAAATTGGCGGTGGCACCGGGGAGCTGTTTTTT; CDR3 protein: CASTEIGGGTGELFF
V gene: TRBV14; clone size: few; D gene: NA; J gene: TRBJ2-1; CDR3 DNA: TGTGCCAGCAGCCAAGGGGTCACCGTTACGCAGTTCTTC; CDR3 protein: CASSQGVTVTQFF
V gene: TRBV7-9; clone size: few; D gene: NA; J gene: TRBJ1-1; CDR3 DNA: TGTGCCAGCAGCTTAGAGAATCTGACACCATCTACTGAAGCTTTCTTT; CDR3 protein: CASSLENLTPSTEAFF
V gene: TRBV29-1; clone size: few; D gene: NA; J gene: TRBJ2-3; CDR3 DNA: TGCAGCGTTAGCGGGTGGAGGGTCACAGATACGCAGTATTTT; CDR3 protein: CSVSGWRVTDTQYF
V gene: TRBV5-1; clone size: few; D gene: TRBD1; J gene: TRBJ1-6; CDR3 DNA: TGCGCCAGCAGCCAAGGTGTCGCCAGGGGGGATTCACCCCTCCACTTT; CDR3 protein: CASSQGVARGDSPLHF
V gene: TRBV7-6; clone size: NA; D gene: NA; J gene: TRBJ1-3; CDR3 DNA: TGTGCCAGCAGCCCACACCAGGGTCGAGGGGGAAACACCATATATTTT; CDR3 protein: CASSPHQGRGGNTIYF
V gene: TRBV2; clone size: NA; D gene: NA; J gene: TRBJ2-1; CDR3 DNA: TGTGCCAGCAAATCCTACAATGAGCAGTTCTTC; CDR3 protein: CASKSYNEQFF
V gene: TRBV24-1; clone size: few; D gene: NA; J gene: TRBJ1-2; CDR3 DNA: TGTGCCACCAGTGATGGCACAGGCTTCTCCGATGGCTACACCTTC; CDR3 protein: CATSDGTGFSDGYTF
V gene: TRBV9; clone size: NA; D gene: NA; J gene: TRBJ2-2; CDR3 DNA: TGTGCCAGCAGCGCACAGGTTAGAGGCACCGGGGAGCTGTTTTTT; CDR3 protein: CASSAQVRGTGELFF
V gene: TRBV5-6; clone size: many; D gene: NA; J gene: TRBJ2-3; CDR3 DNA: TGTGCCAGCAGCTTGGCCCCAGATACGCAGTATTTT; CDR3 protein: CASSLAPDTQYF
V gene: TRBV14; clone size: few; D gene: TRBD1; J gene: TRBJ2-2; CDR3 DNA: TGTGCCAGCAGCTACAGGGGCTGGAACACCGGGGAGCTGTTTTTT; CDR3 protein: CASSYRGWNTGELFF
V gene: TRBV5-6; clone size: NA; D gene: NA; J gene: TRBJ2-7; CDR3 DNA: TGTGCCAGCAGCGGCGGACGATCGGCAGGCCCTCAATACTACGAGCAGTACTTC; CDR3 protein: CASSGGRSAGPQYYEQYF
V gene: TRBV24-1; clone size: NA; D gene: TRBD1; J gene: TRBJ2-5; CDR3 DNA: TGTGCCACCAGTGATACAGGGACAGGGCGAACAGAGACCCAGTACTTC; CDR3 protein: CATSDTGTGRTETQYF
V gene: TRBV9; clone size: NA; D gene: NA; J gene: TRBJ2-2; CDR3 DNA: TGTGCCAGCAGCGTAGGTAGTGGGGGGAACACCGGGGAGCTGTTTTTT; CDR3 protein: CASSVGSGGNTGELFF
V gene: TRBV10-3; clone size: NA; D gene: NA; J gene: TRBJ1-1; CDR3 DNA: TGTGCCATCAGTGGGGTGAACACTGAAGCTTTCTTT; CDR3 protein: CAISGVNTEAFF
V gene: TRBV12-3/TRBV12-4; clone size: NA; D gene: NA; J gene: TRBJ1-1; CDR3 DNA: TGTGCCAGCAGCTTGACCCAGAACACTGAAGCTTTCTTT; CDR3 protein: CASSLTQNTEAFF
V gene: TRBV7-2; clone size: NA; D gene: NA; J gene: TRBJ1-2; CDR3 DNA: TGTGCCAGCAGTCAAGATCACAGCAAGAAGGGCTACACCTTC; CDR3 protein: CASSQDHSKKGYTF
V gene: TRBV5-1; clone size: few; D gene: NA; J gene: TRBJ1-1; CDR3 DNA: TGCGCCAGCAGCTTGTTATCTGGGACTGAAGCTTTCTTT; CDR3 protein: CASSLLSGTEAFF
V gene: TRBV5-1; clone size: NA; D gene: NA; J gene: TRBJ2-4; CDR3 DNA: TGCGCCAGCAGCTTATCTGGGGCCAAAAACATTCAGTACTTC; CDR3 protein: CASSLSGAKNIQYF
V gene: TRBV5-1; clone size: few; D gene: NA; J gene: TRBJ1-2; CDR3 DNA: TGCGCCAGCAAGGCCACTGGCTATGGCTACACCTTC; CDR3 protein: CASKATGYGYTF
V gene: TRBV9; clone size: NA; D gene: TRBD2; J gene: TRBJ2-5; CDR3 DNA: TGTGCCAGCAGCGTAGATTCAGCGGGGGGACCTCAAGAGACCCAGTACTTC; CDR3 protein: CASSVDSAGGPQETQYF
V gene: TRBV6-2/TRBV6-3; clone size: NA; D gene: NA; J gene: TRBJ2-3; CDR3 DNA: TGTGCCAGCAGTTACCCGCCCTTAAAGGGGGGGGCCACAGATACGCAGTATTTT; CDR3 protein: CASSYPPLKGGATDTQYF
V gene: TRBV5-1; clone size: few; D gene: NA; J gene: TRBJ2-6; CDR3 DNA: TGCGCCAGCAGCTTGGAGGGCTCTGGGGCCAACGTCCTGACTTTC; CDR3 protein: CASSLEGSGANVLTF
V gene: TRBV4-2; clone size: few; D gene: NA; J gene: TRBJ2-6; CDR3 DNA: TGTGCCAGCAGCCAAGATGGCGAACTTAGCGTCCTGACTTTC; CDR3 protein: CASSQDGELSVLTF
V gene: TRBV20-1; clone size: NA; D gene: NA; J gene: TRBJ2-7; CDR3 DNA: TGCAGTGCTCGTTGGCTCCGGGACGGTGGGAACGAGCAGTACTTC; CDR3 protein: CSARWLRDGGNEQYF
V gene: TRBV7-8; clone size: few; D gene: TRBD1; J gene: TRBJ2-1; CDR3 DNA: TGTGCCAGCAGGACAGGGGACACTTCTAATGAGCAGTTCTTC; CDR3 protein: CASRTGDTSNEQFF
V gene: TRBV20-1; clone size: NA; D gene: TRBD1; J gene: TRBJ2-7; CDR3 DNA: TGCAGTGCGCACCGGGACAGGGAGCCCTACGAGCAGTACTTC; CDR3 protein: CSAHRDREPYEQYF
V gene: TRBV14; clone size: NA; D gene: TRBD2; J gene: TRBJ2-7; CDR3 DNA: TGTGCCAGCAGCCAAAACGGGGAACTAGCGGCCTCCGAGCAGTACTTC; CDR3 protein: CASSQNGELAASEQYF
V gene: TRBV9; clone size: few; D gene: TRBD1; J gene: TRBJ2-7; CDR3 DNA: TGTGCCAGCAGCGCTGGGACAGCCCCCTCCTACGAGCAGTACTTC; CDR3 protein: CASSAGTAPSYEQYF
V gene: TRBV5-1; clone size: many; D gene: NA; J gene: TRBJ2-5; CDR3 DNA: TGCGCCAGCAGCTTGGAGGCGTCGGGACTTCGTCAAGAGACCCAGTACTTC; CDR3 protein: CASSLEASGLRQETQYF
V gene: TRBV10-3; clone size: NA; D gene: TRBD1; J gene: TRBJ1-4; CDR3 DNA: TGTGCCACCTCCGGGACAGGGCACAAGGAAGATCACCCGGGGGAAAAACTGTTTTTT; CDR3 protein: CATSGTGHKEDHPGEKLFF
V gene: TRBV5-4; clone size: few; D gene: NA; J gene: TRBJ1-2; CDR3 DNA: TGTGCCAGCAGCCTCAGGGAGGGCGTCGGCTATGGCTACACCTTC; CDR3 protein: CASSLREGVGYGYTF
V gene: TRBV7-9; clone size: NA; D gene: TRBD1; J gene: TRBJ1-1; CDR3 DNA: TGTGCCAGTTCGACGACAGGGGGCACTGAAGCTTTCTTT; CDR3 protein: CASSTTGGTEAFF
V gene: TRBV7-8; clone size: once; D gene: TRBD1; J gene: TRBJ2-2; CDR3 DNA: TGTGCCAGCAGCTTAGGACAGGGGGCCGACACCGGGGAGCTGTTTTTT; CDR3 protein: CASSLGQGADTGELFF
V gene: TRBV7-2; clone size: few; D gene: TRBD2; J gene: TRBJ2-5; CDR3 DNA: TGTGCCAGCAGTTCGGGACTAGCGGGAGGACGAGAGACCCAGTACTTC; CDR3 protein: CASSSGLAGGRETQYF
V gene: TRBV15; clone size: NA; D gene: NA; J gene: TRBJ2-6; CDR3 DNA: TGTGCCACCAGGGGTGTCAGGGTGAAGACTGGGGCCAACGTCCTGACTTTC; CDR3 protein: CATRGVRVKTGANVLTF